This T cell receptor (beta chain) came from a study of T cells in Graves' hyperthyroidism and ophthalmopathy. Template material for amplifying TCR beta CDR3 regions consisted of RNA transcripts. The HTBI set primed first-round TCR CDR3 RT-PCR. From the multiplex PCR reads, TCRdb called clonotypes with MiXCR, one entry per CDR3 protein. The data contain under 400,000 distinct CDR3 sequences, approximately 13% of them seen just once; the ten biggest clones take up around a tenth. Diagnostic assessment was based on clinical symptoms, serum thyroxine and TRAb, thyroid ultrasound and orbital computed tomography. V gave up 8 bases and J gave up 2 bases; unmatched junction bases: 12. The CDR3 sequence is 15 residues long. Germline V gene sequence: CDR1 GTSNPN, CDR2 SVGIG (reference sequence).

The TCR comes from a woman aged 18-29 years with Graves' hyperthyroidism. The chain carries TRBV30 and TRBJ2-3; 8 bases match TRBD2. Sequences were obtained from blood. Here the CDR3 reads CAQSAGGGPTDTQYF. Here the CDR3 DNA reads TGTGCCCAGAGCGCGGGGGGAGGCCCCACAGATACGCAGTATTTT. The full variable domain, its missing parts supplied by reference TRBV30 and TRBJ2-3, is SQTIHQWPATLVQPVGSPLSLECTVEGTSNPNLYWYRQAAGRGLQLLFYSVGIGQISSEVPQNLSASRPQDRQFILSSKKLLLSDSGFYLCAQSAGGGPTDTQYFGPGTRLTVL.